The present T cell receptor (beta chain) was sequenced within a study of chemoradiotherapy in HPV16-positive cancers (dated by TCRdb to between 2021 and 2024). Background on the whole study: Candidate HPV-specific T-cell clones and common TCR motifs were defined through functional T-cell assays on cells from a couple of HPV16-positive patients. The study set out to ask whether T-cell immunity against the HPV oncoproteins E6 and E7 changes over the course of chemoradiotherapy and whether that immunity affects survival. The candidate HPV-specific TCRs and motifs were then tracked in TCR repertoires from around 93 patients with HPV-related cancers.

The CDR3 starts with the cysteine, ends with the phenylalanine, and has 14 residues. The retained sequence is limited to the CDR3, 42 bases, with the frame set at the first base. As encoded in the germline V gene (reference sequence), CDR1 is SGHNT while CDR2 is YYREEE. V and J lose 4 bases and 2 bases, and a span of 13 bases separates them. Results the study describes overall, beyond this receptor: Among HPV16-positive patients, expansion of HPV-responsive T cells during chemoradiotherapy was associated with better recurrence-free survival. Expansion of candidate HPV-specific clones and E7-related TCR motifs was observed in the tumor microenvironment during treatment, whereas no such expansion was observed for non-HPV-specific T cells. Only a couple of HPV16-positive patients were used to derive the functional definition of HPV-specific T cells, and the survival association was reported for HPV16-positive patients.

Notes on this clone: Its antigen is currently not known. No base quality values were provided; no much bigger clone lies one nucleotide off.

Library method: the immunoSEQ multiplex PCR assay. Here the immuneACCESS table is served through TCRdb, limited to in-frame sequences with V and J called. Missing clones are a known gap in these copies; in checked studies unresolved V genes cover under half, and the rest lacks a known reason. Counted in this sample were around 17,000 clones; 85% to 90% of them appeared once. The ten largest clonotypes hold roughly 2.3% of the sample. Repertoires were sampled repeatedly over the course of chemoradiotherapy, so clonal expansion could be followed in the tumor microenvironment. The source material was blood, sampled from a patient who underwent chemoradiotherapy. The TCR sequence derives from a human donor with HPV-associated anogenital cancer. The chain joins TRBV5-4 to TRBJ2-7, with the D assignment possibly TRBD1 or TRBD2, given 7 matching bases for each. The CDR3 region reads CASSGRDSAYEQYF. The nucleotide sequence is TGTGCCAGCAGCGGGAGGGACAGTGCCTACGAGCAGTACTTC.